The entry that follows covers one T cell receptor beta chain sequence. Its cognate antigen has yet to be identified. No much larger clonotype is one base removed from it; base qualities were not supplied. Libraries were built with the immunoSEQ multiplex PCR assay. For the multiplex PCR, a mixture combining 60 forward primers for TCR Vbeta segments and 13 reverse primers for TCR Jbeta segments was used. A multiplex PCR assay on genomic DNA amplified the CDR3 region of rearranged TCR beta genes. The Illumina HiSeq System was used to sequence the amplified TCR beta libraries as 87-base-pair reads. The study's processing was this. A later analysis counted 75 million to 100 million unique TCR beta chains across the 500 to 850 repertoires, and some 11 million of these chains were shared by at least two donors. A nearest-neighbor algorithm error-corrected the raw reads and collapsed the reads into unique sequences, merging closely related sequences to remove PCR and sequencing errors. To assign V, D and J gene segments, CDR3 sequences were aligned to IMGT reference sequences. For a sequence to be retained, a match of at least six nucleotides to both a V gene segment and a J gene segment was required. Rearrangements were classified as productive when the CDR3 lacked stop codons and remained in frame with V and J, and all other rearrangements were classified as non-productive. CDR3 was defined according to IMGT convention as the region running from the second conserved V-encoded cysteine to the conserved J-encoded phenylalanine. In an earlier analysis of around 540 of the donors, sequences lacking an unambiguous match to a single V gene segment were excluded. In an earlier analysis of approximately 590 of the donors, V segments were called functional above 56.7% productive rearrangements and were called segregating when the between-donor standard deviation exceeded 5%. A statistical classification framework was developed to diagnose cytomegalovirus status using the catalog of TCR beta chain sequences. V and J gene assignment, in a later analysis, came from comparing TCR nucleotide sequences with IMGT/GENE-DB human TR gene sequences. Using the TCRdist pipeline, a later analysis assigned CDR3 sequences along with most-parsimonious VDJ recombination scenarios. A later analysis defined each TCR beta chain by its CDR3 amino acid sequence plus V-gene family, and excluded reads lacking a unique V-gene family. As a way to deal with suspected cross-contamination and a sequencing artifact, a later analysis dropped 640 or so nucleotide sequences that were highly shared and had low generation probability. In a later analysis, a clonal expansion index for each public chain was calculated from normalized within-repertoire ranks of inferred template counts. In a later analysis, generation probabilities were computed with a VDJ recombination model fitted to out-of-frame rearrangements, and the resulting probabilities were checked against IGoR. In a later analysis, hypergeometric tests were used to score TCR-TCR, TCR-HLA and TCR-CMV co-occurrence, with a repertoire-size bias correction applied to TCR pairs. A later analysis estimated false discovery rates by permuting HLA or CMV assignments 20 times. In a later analysis, co-occurring TCRs were grouped using DBSCAN, and TCRdist sequence similarity was added for clustering within HLA-allele-positive subsets. Repertoires with fewer than 30,000 or more than 120,000 public chains were left out of co-occurrence clustering, as were a handful of repertoires with anomalous nucleotide sharing. TCRdb's version of the immuneACCESS table is confined to in-frame rearrangements and falls short of the full clone set. An unresolved V gene accounts for under half of the shortfall where checked; the remainder is of unknown origin. The V and J calls and clone size were taken over from that table, and D and trimming were inferred from the DNA. Within this sample are some 120,000 clones, with approximately 80% of them counted one time only. Of the sample, about 3.7% is held by the ten largest clones.

The cohort consisted of more than 650 healthy bone marrow donors. Cohort members were all nominally healthy when sampled, although unrecorded immune exposures were likely present. CMV serostatus was positive for more than 250 and negative for about 50% of the roughly 700 cohort members, and was not recorded for this donor. Every donor gave a peripheral blood sample, and the peripheral blood mononuclear cells from that sample were used for TCR beta sequencing. Genomic DNA extraction from the blood cell samples was performed with the Qiagen DNeasy Blood Extraction Kit. The data belong to a study of cytomegalovirus exposure and HLA in healthy donors (dated by TCRdb to between 2016 and 2019). Context from the whole study: In an earlier analysis of approximately 500 of the donors, 276 Gb of sequence data and approximately 120 million unique TCR beta sequences from about 179 million T cells were reported. In a later analysis, previously published TCR beta repertoires from 670 or so donors were re-analyzed and high-resolution HLA genotyping was added so that TCR occurrence patterns could be studied. Besides the first cohort of roughly 700 subjects, a separate validation cohort made up of roughly 120 different subjects was used. Donor age, sex, ethnicity and CMV serostatus were compiled alongside the repertoire data. Both class I and class II loci were covered by HLA typing, at four-digit resolution. Around 320 gigabases of sequencing data and tens of millions of unique TCR sequences were included in an early release covering around 650 HLA-typed donors. Every repertoire in the discovery cohort had been generated on one and the same sequencing platform. Of the roughly 430 genotyped donors, 65% to 90% fell in the genetic ancestry cluster associated with self-reported Caucasian donors. The T cell repertoires of 670 or so subjects were profiled by immunosequencing and related to cytomegalovirus serostatus. In a later genetic analysis, genome-wide SNP genotypes for about 65% of the roughly 670 donors were used, and that subset was treated as a discovery cohort. Among some 400 genotyped donors of the cohort, an average of roughly 230,000 unique TCR beta nucleotide sequences was sequenced per donor, of which roughly 17% were non-productive. The study aimed to test whether signatures of past pathogen exposure could be identified by cataloging public T cell receptors. High-throughput TCR immunosequencing, statistical association of individual TCRs with disease status, and machine learning were combined to predict cytomegalovirus infection status. Roughly 5 DR-DQ haplotypes were handled as single units for association and clustering, since linkage in the cohort was strong. In the later analysis, no new phenotypic data were used to find candidate immune exposures; instead, reliance was placed on TCR beta sequences and their occurrence across donors. To decide whether each TCR beta V gene segment behaved as functional or pseudogenic, an earlier analysis of several hundred of the donors relied on high-throughput TCR beta sequencing. The number of donors typed differed by locus, with roughly 629-640 for A, B, C, DRB1 and DQB1, around 560 for DQA1, nearly 610 for DPA1, and about 450 for DPB1. Here is what the overall study found, with its caveats: An earlier analysis of approximately 600 of the donors showed that most TCR beta V segments appeared in productive rearrangements either about 87% or about 30% of the time, which broadly matched IMGT annotations. The 87-base-pair reads could not distinguish some IMGT-functional V segments, including TRBV6-2 and TRBV6-3, so those segments were excluded. Specific HLA alleles were associated with more than 15,000 TCR beta sequences at a false discovery rate of 0.05 in a later analysis. Three of the identified cytomegalovirus-associated TCR beta chains were confirmed in vitro to be specific for cytomegalovirus antigens. A later analysis found that most CMV-associated TCR beta chains appeared HLA-restricted, with HLA associations seemingly driven largely by CMV exposure. Strong co-occurrence of HLA alleles, especially DR and DQ, made assigning TCR associations to individual alleles difficult. Compared with the roughly 670-donor mean, donors in an Asian-associated ancestry cluster had fewer N-insertions in productive TCRs, according to a later genetic analysis. In a later analysis, HLA-associated TCR beta chains showed more clonal expansion and lower generation probabilities than non-associated chains that were equally common. The presence/absence analyses assumed that sequencing depth was roughly uniform across donors, and that assumption may not be true. The earlier analysis of fewer than 750 of the donors excluded some 15 rarely observed V segments, including chromosome 9 orphons, because counts were too low. The only immune exposure information available for the cohort was CMV serostatus. Correlated functional status among segregating V segments might be attributable to linkage disequilibrium, but an unknown experimental factor could not be ruled out. A further reported finding was that TCR beta sequences accurately predicted the HLA-A and HLA-B alleles for most subjects in the first cohort. The classifier was reported to diagnose cytomegalovirus status with high specificity and sensitivity in both the original cohort and the validation cohort. The authors suggested that the approach could potentially be generalized to other disease states and immunological phenotypes. Across donors, most TCR sequences were observed very rarely, whereas some public TCRs were present in many individuals. This cohort had only TCR beta chains sequenced, and the lack of alpha or paired-chain data limited which features could be detected. A cluster of highly shared sequence variants was judged likely to be a technical artifact of the sequencing pipeline. Several of the top co-occurrence clusters appeared to be linked to parvovirus B19, influenza, CMV and Epstein-Barr virus, according to a later analysis. Because some donors lacked HLA typing at each locus, the association tests relied only on the typed subset. In the study, approximately 160 TCR beta chains were listed as associated with cytomegalovirus. In a later analysis, the rate of TCR association differed among HLA loci, with DRB1 alleles having the most associated TCRs and HLA-C alleles having the fewest. V-gene and J-gene trimming of TCR beta chains was associated with a missense DCLRE1C variant in a later genetic analysis, and the association was replicated in an independent cohort.

The germline V gene (reference sequence) gives CDR1 as MNHEY and CDR2 as SMNVEV. The CDR3 runs 16 residues from the cysteine to the phenylalanine. The CDR3 DNA has 48 bases and is translated from base 1. Ends trimmed: V by 5 bases, J by 3 bases; bases unmatched to a gene: 7. Sequencing was done on a sample of PBMCs. The sequence was collected from a human donor in good health. This chain joins TRBV27 to TRBJ2-7, and TRBD2 aligns with 13 junction nucleotides. The CDR3: CASSAPRTSGSYEQYF. The nucleotide sequence reads TGTGCCAGCAGTGCCCCCCGGACTAGCGGGAGCTACGAGCAGTACTTC.